What follows are 16 T cell receptor beta chains derived from one specimen sequenced in a study of vaccination and CD4 T cells after COVID-19. The antigens these receptors bind are not known. The Oncomine TCR Beta short-read assay was applied to DNA of cultured CD4+ T cells. TCRdb re-called the PCR reads through MiXCR, storing one row per CDR3 protein. Of about 21,000 distinct CDR3 sequences in the sample, 45% to 55% were seen once. Treatment in this sample: roughly 11-day PBMC culture with coronavirus spike peptide pools or control peptides (ViraFEST assay). Sequenced sample: CD4+ T cells from blood, cultured in vitro. The receptors were sampled from a human donor who had recovered from COVID-19.

In its sample, this clonotype was seen a few times. The chain links TRBV20-1 to TRBJ2-2, with 7 bases fitting TRBD2. Germline assignment: CDR1 DFQATT and CDR2 SNEGSKA (reference sequence). The CDR3 is 16 amino acids. V was clipped by 2 bases and J by 0 bases; unmatched bases: 6. CDR3 sequence (DNA): TGCAGTGCTAGATTACAGCGGGGCCCGAACACCGGGGAGCTGTTTTTT. Protein product: CSARLQRGPNTGELFF.

This clonotype came up a few times. The chain recombines TRBV20-1 with TRBJ1-5, with TRBD1 matching over 8 bases. The germline V gene has CDR1 DFQATT and CDR2 SNEGSKA (reference sequence). The CDR3 is made up of 14 amino acids. The V and J ends lost 4 bases and 4 bases, in that order; junction bases with no gene match: 6. CDR3 nucleotides: TGCAGTGCTAACCCCGGACAGGGTAATCAGCCCCAGCATTTT. Its protein is CSANPGQGNQPQHF.

This clonotype was recorded once. The rearrangement joins TRBV11-2 to TRBJ1-1; 9 nucleotides match TRBD1. V lost 4 bases and J lost 0; bases outside the gene matches: 6. Per germline, CDR1 SGHAT and CDR2 FQNNGV. The CDR3 spans 16 residues. The CDR3 region is CASSSGTGIMNTEAFF. The DNA of the CDR3 is TGTGCCAGCAGCTCCGGGACAGGGATCATGAACACTGAAGCTTTCTTT.

The chain joins TRBV11-2 to TRBJ1-1; D unresolved. Germline V gene sequence: CDR1 SGHAT, CDR2 FQNNGV. V was shortened by 5 bases and J by 9 bases, with 16 bases between the two germline ends. This CDR3 contains 13 residues. This CDR3 reads CASSPEQSRKAFF. Here the CDR3 DNA reads TGTGCCAGCAGCCCGGAGCAGTCCAGGAAAGCTTTCTTT.

This clonotype was seen only once. V and J are TRBV19 and TRBJ2-5; the D is unclear. CDR1 and CDR2 from the germline V gene are LNHDA and SQIVND (reference sequence). V shed 1 base and J shed 4 bases, with 7 bases lying between them. The CDR3 sequence is 13 residues long. The CDR3 is CASSIVVAETQYF. CDR3 sequence (DNA): TGTGCCAGTAGTATAGTAGTCGCAGAGACCCAGTACTTC. The full variable domain, in which reference TRBV19 and TRBJ2-5 provide the parts outside the CDR3, is DGGITQSPKYLFRKEGQNVTLSCEQNLNHDAMYWYRQDPGQGLRLIYYSQIVNDFQKGDIAEGYSVSREKKESFPLTVTSAQKNPTAFYLCASSIVVAETQYFGPGTRLLVL.

The V gene is TRBV19, the J gene TRBJ2-1; D remains unclear. V dropped 6 bases and J dropped 3 bases, with 6 bases sitting between them. The germline V gene has CDR1 LNHDA and CDR2 SQIVND (reference sequence). The CDR3 sequence is 12 residues long. Here the CDR3 reads CASRDRYNEQFF. The CDR3 nucleotides are TGTGCCAGTAGGGACCGCTACAATGAGCAGTTCTTC.

The table lists this clonotype with a few counts. The chain links TRBV11-3 to TRBJ1-1, with D unclear. V gave up 2 bases and J gave up 10 bases, with 14 bases separating them. The CDR3 length is 13 residues. Germline V gene data show CDR1 as SGHNT and CDR2 as YENEEA. CDR3 sequence (DNA): TGTGCCAGCAGCTTACGCACCGGGAGCGGAGCTTTCTTT. Amino acids: CASSLRTGSGAFF. The whole variable domain, filled in from reference TRBV11-3 and TRBJ1-1, reads EAGVVQSPRYKIIEKKQPVAFWCNPISGHNTLYWYLQNLGQGPELLIRYENEEAVDDSQLPKDRFSAERLKGVDSTLKIQPAELGDSAVYLCASSLRTGSGAFFGQGTRLTVV.

This clonotype was seen a handful of times. The rearrangement links TRBV24-1 to TRBJ1-2; no definite D call. Trimming shortened V by 2 bases and J by 10 bases, and 13 bases separated the two germline ends. CDR3 size: 13 residues. CDR1 is KGHDR, CDR2 SFDVKD, per germline. In DNA form, the CDR3 reads TGTGCCACCAGTGATTCAGGATCGAGGGTCTACACCTTC. This encodes CATSDSGSRVYTF.

V is TRBV5-1 and J is TRBJ2-7; a weak D match, TRBD1 (5 bases). Trimming shortened V by 2 bases and J by 6 bases, and 15 bases separated the two germline ends. Germline CDR1 and CDR2: SGHRS and YFSETQ. The CDR3 is 14 amino acids. The CDR3 DNA reads TGCGCCAGCAGCTTCAGGGCCGACCGGTCCGAGCAGTACTTC. It specifies CASSFRADRSEQYF.

By share, this clonotype ranks as medium-sized (0.01 to 0.1%). The V and J genes are TRBV6-5 and TRBJ1-5, with D tentatively TRBD1 (6 bases). Germline loops: CDR1 MNHEY, CDR2 SVGAGI. V lost 0 bases and J lost 4, with 7 bases in between. The CDR3 spans 14 residues. Here the CDR3 reads CASSYSQGNQPQHF. The CDR3 nucleotides read TGTGCCAGCAGTTACTCACAGGGAAATCAGCCCCAGCATTTT.

This clonotype was detected a few times. The chain has TRBV27 and TRBJ2-3; the D is unclear. The germline CDR1 and CDR2 sequences are MNHEY and SMNVEV (reference sequence). Trimming took off 3 bases at V and 5 bases at J, with 9 bases between the two ends. The CDR3 runs to 13 residues. For the CDR3, the DNA is TGTGCCAGCAGTTTGCGTGACTTAGATACGCAGTATTTT. Translated: CASSLRDLDTQYF.

The gene calls are TRBV20-1 and TRBJ2-7; 12 positions agree with TRBD2. Per the germline V gene, CDR1 is DFQATT and CDR2 is SNEGSKA (reference sequence). There are 15 residues in the CDR3. V shed 0 bases, J shed 2 bases, and the junction held 2 bases outside the gene matches. CDR3 in amino acids: CSARDPSGGAYEQYF. The CDR3 nucleotides are TGCAGTGCTAGAGATCCTAGCGGGGGGGCCTACGAGCAGTACTTC.

The chain links TRBV5-3 to TRBJ1-5, with a weak D call TRBD1 (6 bases). Being an ORF, TRBV5-3 has a function that is uncertain. Trimming took off 4 bases at V and 6 bases at J, with 14 bases between the two ends. The CDR3 has 14 amino acids. CDR3 nucleotides: TGTGCCAGAAGCCGGGGGGCAGGTACTCAGCCCCAGCATTTT. It specifies CARSRGAGTQPQHF.

The chain carries TRBV2 and TRBJ2-3, with D maybe TRBD1 (5 bases). This CDR3 is 17 amino acids long. Trimming left V 5 bases short and J 4 bases short, with 22 bases between. Germline-derived CDR1 and CDR2 are SNHLY and FYNNEI. Here the CDR3 DNA reads TGTGCCAGCAGTTTCCCCCGGCGACAGTCAGGCGCAGATACGCAGTATTTT. Encoded protein: CASSFPRRQSGADTQYF.

Notes on this clonotype: The junction does not match germline at one end; this may be a read error. The J gene is TRBJ1-2, the V gene TRBV10-3; D may be TRBD1 (5 bases). CDR3 size: 16 residues. Germline loops: CDR1 ENHRY, CDR2 SYGVKD. The CDR3 coding sequence is TGTTCCATCAGCCCATCCGATAAGACAGCGAACTATGGCTACACCTTC. It yields the protein CSISPSDKTANYGYTF.

The chain couples TRBV28 to TRBJ2-7; D not resolved. CDR3 length: 14 amino acids. V lost 2 bases to trimming and J lost 0 bases, with 8 bases between them. Germline V gene data show CDR1 as MDHEN and CDR2 as SYDVKM. The CDR3 spells CASSLQRASYEQYF. CDR3 bases: TGTGCCAGCAGTTTACAACGGGCCTCCTACGAGCAGTACTTC.